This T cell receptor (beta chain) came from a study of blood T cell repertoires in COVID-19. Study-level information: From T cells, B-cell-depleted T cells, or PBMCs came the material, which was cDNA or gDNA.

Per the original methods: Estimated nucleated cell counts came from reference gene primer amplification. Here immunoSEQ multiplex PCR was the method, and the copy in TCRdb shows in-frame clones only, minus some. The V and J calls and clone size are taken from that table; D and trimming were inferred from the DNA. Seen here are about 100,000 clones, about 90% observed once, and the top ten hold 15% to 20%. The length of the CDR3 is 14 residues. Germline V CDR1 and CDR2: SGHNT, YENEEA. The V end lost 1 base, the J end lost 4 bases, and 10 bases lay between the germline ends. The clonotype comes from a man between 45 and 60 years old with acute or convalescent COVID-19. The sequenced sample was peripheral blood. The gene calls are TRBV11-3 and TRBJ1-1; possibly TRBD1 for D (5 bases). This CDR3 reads CASSLGGQGTEAFF. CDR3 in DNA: TGTGCCAGCAGCTTAGGGGGTCAGGGCACTGAAGCTTTCTTT. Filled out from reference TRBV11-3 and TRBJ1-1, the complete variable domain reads EAGVVQSPRYKIIEKKQPVAFWCNPISGHNTLYWYLQNLGQGPELLIRYENEEAVDDSQLPKDRFSAERLKGVDSTLKIQPAELGDSAVYLCASSLGGQGTEAFFGQGTRLTVV.